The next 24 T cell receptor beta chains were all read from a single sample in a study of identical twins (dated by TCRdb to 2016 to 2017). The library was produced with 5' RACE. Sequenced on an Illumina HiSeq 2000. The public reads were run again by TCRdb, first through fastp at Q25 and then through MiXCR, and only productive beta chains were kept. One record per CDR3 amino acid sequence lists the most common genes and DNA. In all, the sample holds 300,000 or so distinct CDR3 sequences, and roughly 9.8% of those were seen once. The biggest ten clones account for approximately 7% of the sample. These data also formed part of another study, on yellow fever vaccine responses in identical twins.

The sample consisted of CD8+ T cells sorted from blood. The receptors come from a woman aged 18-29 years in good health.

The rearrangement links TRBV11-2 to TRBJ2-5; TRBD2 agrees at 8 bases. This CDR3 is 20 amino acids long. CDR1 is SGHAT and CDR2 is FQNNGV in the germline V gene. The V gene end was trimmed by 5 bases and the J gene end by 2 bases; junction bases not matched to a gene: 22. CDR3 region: CASSPLERGNPPLGQETQYF. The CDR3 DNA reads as TGTGCCAGCAGCCCTCTTGAGCGGGGGAACCCACCCCTCGGTCAAGAGACCCAGTACTTC. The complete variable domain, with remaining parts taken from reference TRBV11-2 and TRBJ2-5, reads EAGVAQSPRYKIIEKRQSVAFWCNPISGHATLYWYQQILGQGPKLLIQFQNNGVVDDSQLPKDRFSAERLKGVDSTLKIQPAKLEDSAVYLCASSPLERGNPPLGQETQYFGPGTRLLVL.

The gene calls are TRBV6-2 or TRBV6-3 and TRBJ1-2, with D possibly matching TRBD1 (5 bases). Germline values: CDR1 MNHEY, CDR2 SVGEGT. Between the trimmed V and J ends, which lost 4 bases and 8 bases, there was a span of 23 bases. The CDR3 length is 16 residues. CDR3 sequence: CASSSRDDYPVMGYTF. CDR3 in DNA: TGTGCCAGCAGTTCCCGGGACGACTACCCCGTAATGGGCTACACCTTC.

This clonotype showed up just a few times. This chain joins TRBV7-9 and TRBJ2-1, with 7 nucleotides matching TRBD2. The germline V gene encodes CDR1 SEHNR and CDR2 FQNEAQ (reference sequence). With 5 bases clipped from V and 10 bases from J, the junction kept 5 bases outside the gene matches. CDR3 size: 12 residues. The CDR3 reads CASSPRETEQFF. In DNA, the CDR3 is TGTGCCAGCAGCCCGCGGGAGACGGAGCAGTTCTTC. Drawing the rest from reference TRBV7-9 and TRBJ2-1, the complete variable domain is DTGVSQNPRHKITKRGQNVTFRCDPISEHNRLYWYRQTLGQGPEFLTYFQNEAQLEKSRLLSDRFSAERPKGSFSTLEIQRTEQGDSAMYLCASSPRETEQFFGPGTRLTVL.

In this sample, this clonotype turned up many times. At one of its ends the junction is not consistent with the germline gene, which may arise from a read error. CDR3 in amino acids: CASSLAEDSVHNEQFF. DNA for the CDR3: TGTGCTAGCAGCTTAGCGGAGGATAGTGTCCACAATGAGCAGTTCTTC. The chain recombines TRBV7-7 with TRBJ2-1, with a tentative D call TRBD2 (6 bases). Germline CDR1 reads SSHAT; CDR2 reads FNYEAQ (reference sequence). The CDR3 totals 16 residues.

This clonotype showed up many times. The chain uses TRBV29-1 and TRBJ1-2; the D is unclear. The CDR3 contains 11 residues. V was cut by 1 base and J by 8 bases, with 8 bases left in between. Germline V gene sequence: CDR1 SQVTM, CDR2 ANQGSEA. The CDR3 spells CSVEASSGYTF. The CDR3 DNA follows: TGCAGCGTTGAAGCTTCTTCAGGCTACACCTTC.

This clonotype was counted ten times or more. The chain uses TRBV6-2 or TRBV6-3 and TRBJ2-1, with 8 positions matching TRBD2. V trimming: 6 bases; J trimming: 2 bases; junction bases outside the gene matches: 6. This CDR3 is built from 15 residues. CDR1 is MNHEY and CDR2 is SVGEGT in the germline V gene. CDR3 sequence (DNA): TGTGCCAGCAGCTCACCTAGCGGGCCCTACAATGAGCAGTTCTTC. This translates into CASSSPSGPYNEQFF.

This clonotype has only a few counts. CDR3 sequence reads: CASSFSGTTDTQYF. CDR3 bases: TGTGCCAGCAGTTTCTCGGGCACCACAGATACGCAGTATTTT. The chain carries TRBV28 and TRBJ2-3; D is ambiguous. Germline CDR1 is MDHEN and CDR2 is SYDVKM. The CDR3 sequence is 14 residues long. V shed 3 bases and J shed 2 bases, with 9 bases lying between them.

This CDR3 reads CASSSAGDSYEQYF. In nucleotides, the CDR3 is TGTGCCAGCAGTTCGGCTGGGGACTCCTACGAGCAGTACTTC. V is TRBV27 and J is TRBJ2-7, with D unclear. Germline lookup yields CDR1 MNHEY and CDR2 SMNVEV (reference sequence). V was shortened by 4 bases and J by 0 bases, with 10 bases between the two germline ends. The CDR3 totals 14 residues.

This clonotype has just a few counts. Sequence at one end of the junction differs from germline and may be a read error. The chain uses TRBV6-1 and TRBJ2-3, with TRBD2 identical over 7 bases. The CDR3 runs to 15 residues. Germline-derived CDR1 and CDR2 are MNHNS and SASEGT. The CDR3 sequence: CASREAGWDPDTQYF. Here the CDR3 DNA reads TGTGCCAGCAGGGAAGCGGGATGGGATCCAGATACGCAGTATTTT.

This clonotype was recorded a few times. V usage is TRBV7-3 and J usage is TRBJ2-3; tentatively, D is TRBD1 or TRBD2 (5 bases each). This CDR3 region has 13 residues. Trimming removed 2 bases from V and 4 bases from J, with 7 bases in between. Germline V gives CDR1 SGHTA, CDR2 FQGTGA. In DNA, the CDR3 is TGTGCCAGCAGCTTAGAGGGGTCAGATACGCAGTATTTT. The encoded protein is CASSLEGSDTQYF.

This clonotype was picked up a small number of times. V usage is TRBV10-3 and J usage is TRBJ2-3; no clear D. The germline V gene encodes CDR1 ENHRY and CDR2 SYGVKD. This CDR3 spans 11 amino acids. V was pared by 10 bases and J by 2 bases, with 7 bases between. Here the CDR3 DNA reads TGTGCCAGCCGGATCACAGATACGCAGTATTTT. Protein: CASRITDTQYF.

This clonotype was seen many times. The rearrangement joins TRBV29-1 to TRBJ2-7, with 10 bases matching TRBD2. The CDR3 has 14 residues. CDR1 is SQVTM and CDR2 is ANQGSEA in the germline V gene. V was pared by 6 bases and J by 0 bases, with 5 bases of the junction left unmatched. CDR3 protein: CSVATSGYSYEQYF. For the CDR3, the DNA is TGCAGCGTGGCGACTAGCGGGTACTCCTACGAGCAGTACTTC.

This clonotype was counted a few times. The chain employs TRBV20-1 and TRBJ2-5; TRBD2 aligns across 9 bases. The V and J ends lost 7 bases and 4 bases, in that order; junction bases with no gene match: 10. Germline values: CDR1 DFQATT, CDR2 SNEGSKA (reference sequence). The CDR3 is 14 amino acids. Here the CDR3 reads CSGLAGDGRETQYF. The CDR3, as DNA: TGCAGTGGGTTAGCGGGAGATGGTCGAGAGACCCAGTACTTC.

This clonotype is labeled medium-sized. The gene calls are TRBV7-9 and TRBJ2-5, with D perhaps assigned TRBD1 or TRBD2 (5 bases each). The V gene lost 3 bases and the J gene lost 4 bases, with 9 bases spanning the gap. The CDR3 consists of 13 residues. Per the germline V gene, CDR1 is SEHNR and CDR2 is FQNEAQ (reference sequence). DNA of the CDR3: TGTGCCAGCAGCTTCAGGGAGCTAGAGACCCAGTACTTC. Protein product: CASSFRELETQYF.

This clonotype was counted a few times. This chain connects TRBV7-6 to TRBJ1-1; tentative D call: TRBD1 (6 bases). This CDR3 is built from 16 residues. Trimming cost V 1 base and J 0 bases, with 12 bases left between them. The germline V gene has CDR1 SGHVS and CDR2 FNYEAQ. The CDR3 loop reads CASSLVQGQLNTEAFF. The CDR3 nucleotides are TGTGCCAGCAGCTTAGTCCAGGGGCAATTGAACACTGAAGCTTTCTTT.

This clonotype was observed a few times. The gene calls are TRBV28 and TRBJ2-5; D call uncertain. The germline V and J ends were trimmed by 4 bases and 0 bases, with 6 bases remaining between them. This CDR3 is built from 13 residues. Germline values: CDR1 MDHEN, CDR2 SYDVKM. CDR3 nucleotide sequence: TGTGCCAGCAGTTCATGGGACCAAGAGACCCAGTACTTC. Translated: CASSSWDQETQYF.

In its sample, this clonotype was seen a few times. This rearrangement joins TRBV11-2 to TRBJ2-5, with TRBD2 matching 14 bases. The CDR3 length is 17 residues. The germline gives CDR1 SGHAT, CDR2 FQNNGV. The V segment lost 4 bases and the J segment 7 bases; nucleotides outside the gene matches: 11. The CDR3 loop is CASSSKPGTSGSATQYF. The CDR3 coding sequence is TGTGCCAGCAGCTCCAAACCTGGGACTAGCGGGAGTGCGACCCAGTACTTC.

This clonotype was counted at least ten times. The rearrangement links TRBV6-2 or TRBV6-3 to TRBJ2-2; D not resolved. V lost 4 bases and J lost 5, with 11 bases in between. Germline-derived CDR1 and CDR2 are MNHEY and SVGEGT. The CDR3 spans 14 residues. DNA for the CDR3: TGTGCCAGCAGTTCTACCTCAGAGACCGGGGAGCTGTTTTTT. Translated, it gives CASSSTSETGELFF.

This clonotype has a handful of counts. CDR3 nucleotide sequence: TGTGCCAGCAGCTCGACGAGTAGCGGGAGGAACAATGAGCAGTTCTTC. This codes for CASSSTSSGRNNEQFF. The chain combines TRBV6-1 with TRBJ2-1, with 10 bases aligning to TRBD2. The germline V gene encodes CDR1 MNHNS and CDR2 SASEGT. This CDR3 spans 16 amino acids. With V trimmed by 6 bases and J by 5 bases, 10 bases remained unmatched.

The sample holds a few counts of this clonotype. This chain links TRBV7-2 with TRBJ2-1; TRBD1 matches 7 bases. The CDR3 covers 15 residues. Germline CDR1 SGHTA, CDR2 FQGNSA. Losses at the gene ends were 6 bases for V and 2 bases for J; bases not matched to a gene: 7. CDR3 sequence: CASRGGQATYNEQFF. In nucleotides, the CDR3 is TGTGCCAGCAGAGGAGGACAGGCTACCTACAATGAGCAGTTCTTC.

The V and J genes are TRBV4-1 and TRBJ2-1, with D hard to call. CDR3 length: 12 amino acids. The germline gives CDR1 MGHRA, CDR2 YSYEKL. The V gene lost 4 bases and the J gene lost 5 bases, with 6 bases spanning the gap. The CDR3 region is CASSPDHNEQFF. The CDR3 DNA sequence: TGCGCCAGCAGCCCCGACCACAATGAGCAGTTCTTC.

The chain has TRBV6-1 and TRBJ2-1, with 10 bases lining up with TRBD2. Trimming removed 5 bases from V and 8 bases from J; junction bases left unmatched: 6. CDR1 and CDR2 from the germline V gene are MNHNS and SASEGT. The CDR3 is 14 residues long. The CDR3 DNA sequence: TGTGCCAGCAGTCCAGCGGGAGGGATTGATGAGCAGTTCTTC. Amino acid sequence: CASSPAGGIDEQFF.

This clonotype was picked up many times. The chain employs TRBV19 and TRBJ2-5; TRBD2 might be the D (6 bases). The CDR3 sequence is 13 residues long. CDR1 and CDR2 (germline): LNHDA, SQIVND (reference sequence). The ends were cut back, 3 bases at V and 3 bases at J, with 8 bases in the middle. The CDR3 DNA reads TGTGCCAGTAGTATGTGGGGGGAAGAGACCCAGTACTTC. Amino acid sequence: CASSMWGEETQYF.

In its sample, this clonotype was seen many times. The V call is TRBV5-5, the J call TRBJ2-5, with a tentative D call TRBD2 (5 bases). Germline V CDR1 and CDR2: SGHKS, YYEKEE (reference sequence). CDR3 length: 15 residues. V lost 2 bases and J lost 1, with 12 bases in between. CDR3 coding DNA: TGTGCCAGCAGCTTAATACACCGGGGCCAAGAGACCCAGTACTTC. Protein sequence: CASSLIHRGQETQYF.